These 18 T cell receptor beta chains originate from one sample sequenced in a study of CD8+ T cells in alopecia areata. Reverse transcription of extracted RNA yielded cDNA, which provided the sequencing template. Only in-frame clones appear in the TCRdb table, and some are missing; sequencing was by immunoSEQ multiplex PCR. The sample carries around 50,000 clones, approximately 96% recorded once. Specimen: CD8+ T cells sorted from blood, collected at week 0. The receptors here all came from a human donor with alopecia areata.

The rearrangement joins TRBV4-3 to TRBJ1-2, with 7 bases matching TRBD1. CDR3 size: 15 residues. CDR1 and CDR2 (germline): LGHNA, YSLEER. V gave up 0 bases and J gave up 4 bases; unmatched junction bases: 5. The CDR3 region has the DNA TGCGCCAGCAGCCAAGAAGATACAGGGGTCTATGGCTACACCTTC. Protein sequence: CASSQEDTGVYGYTF.

The rearrangement joins TRBV7-9 to TRBJ2-2; 7 nucleotides align to TRBD2. The CDR3 extends over 17 amino acids. The V gene end was trimmed by 5 bases and the J gene end by 8 bases; junction bases not matched to a gene: 17. Germline V lookup: CDR1 SEHNR, CDR2 FQNEAQ (reference sequence). In DNA form, the CDR3 reads TGTGCCAGCAGCCCCAGGAGAGAGACTAGCAAGAGGGGGGAGCTGTTTTTT. Its translation: CASSPRRETSKRGELFF. Full variable domain (remainder filled in from reference TRBV7-9 and TRBJ2-2): DTGVSQNPRHKITKRGQNVTFRCDPISEHNRLYWYRQTLGQGPEFLTYFQNEAQLEKSRLLSDRFSAERPKGSFSTLEIQRTEQGDSAMYLCASSPRRETSKRGELFFGEGSRLTVL.

This rearrangement joins TRBV4-1 to TRBJ2-3; 7 bases line up with TRBD2. The CDR3 runs 17 residues. Germline lookup yields CDR1 MGHRA and CDR2 YSYEKL. J gave up 3 bases and V 0 bases, and 9 bases lay outside the gene matches. The CDR3 DNA reads TGCGCCAGCAGCCAAGAGGGGAGGGTGGAGAGAACAGATACGCAGTATTTT. Translating gives CASSQEGRVERTDTQYF.

The chain recombines TRBV11-2 with TRBJ2-1; D possibly uses TRBD1 or TRBD2 (5 bases each). The CDR3 sequence is 14 residues long. V lost 4 bases to trimming and J lost 4 bases, with 11 bases between them. Germline-derived CDR1 and CDR2 are SGHAT and FQNNGV. CDR3 sequence (DNA): TGTGCCAGCAGCTACCCGGGGCCATACAATGAGCAGTTCTTC. Protein product: CASSYPGPYNEQFF. Variable domain in full (rest from reference TRBV11-2 and TRBJ2-1): EAGVAQSPRYKIIEKRQSVAFWCNPISGHATLYWYQQILGQGPKLLIQFQNNGVVDDSQLPKDRFSAERLKGVDSTLKIQPAKLEDSAVYLCASSYPGPYNEQFFGPGTRLTVL.

The chain combines TRBV7-8 with TRBJ2-5; TRBD1 agrees at 7 bases. The length of the CDR3 is 16 residues. Losses at the gene ends were 1 base for V and 1 base for J; bases not matched to a gene: 6. CDR1 is SGHVS, CDR2 FQNEAQ, per germline. The CDR3 here is CASSLVRGQSQETQYF. CDR3 sequence (DNA): TGTGCCAGCAGCTTAGTACGGGGACAGTCCCAAGAGACCCAGTACTTC.

The rearrangement joins TRBV6-1 to TRBJ2-1; 9 nucleotides align to TRBD2. This CDR3 is 15 amino acids long. J gave up 7 bases and V 1 base, and 5 bases lay outside the gene matches. The germline CDR1 and CDR2 sequences are MNHNS and SASEGT. The CDR3 bases are TGTGCCAGCAGTGAAGGGGCGGGGGGGCCGAATGAGCAGTTCTTC. It specifies CASSEGAGGPNEQFF.

This chain uses TRBV30 with TRBJ1-2; TRBD1 matches 8 bases. With V trimmed by 3 bases and J by 4 bases, 7 bases remained unmatched. The CDR3 consists of 14 residues. The germline gives CDR1 GTSNPN, CDR2 SVGIG (reference sequence). The CDR3 DNA reads as TGTGCCTGGAGCGGCGGACAGGGAGGCTATGGCTACACCTTC. It yields the protein CAWSGGQGGYGYTF.

The V and J genes are TRBV27 and TRBJ2-1; 9 nucleotides match TRBD2. The CDR3 contains 14 residues. With V trimmed by 8 bases and J by 3 bases, 5 bases remained unmatched. Per the germline V gene, CDR1 is MNHEY and CDR2 is SMNVEV (reference sequence). The CDR3 sequence is CASGRLADYNEQFF. Written as DNA, the CDR3 is TGTGCCAGCGGGAGACTAGCGGACTACAATGAGCAGTTCTTC.

The rearrangement links TRBV5-4 to TRBJ1-5, with unresolved D. The germline V gene encodes CDR1 SGHNT and CDR2 YYREEE (reference sequence). V lost 2 bases and J lost 2, with 8 bases in between. CDR3 length: 14 amino acids. This CDR3 reads CASSFWGGNQPQHF. CDR3 DNA sequence: TGTGCCAGCAGCTTTTGGGGAGGCAATCAGCCCCAGCATTTT.

The rearrangement uses TRBV5-1 and TRBJ2-5; D is unresolved. Germline assignment: CDR1 SGHRS and CDR2 YFSETQ. This CDR3 region has 12 residues. Trimming removed 0 bases from V and 5 bases from J, with 5 bases in between. Here the CDR3 reads CASSLGWETQYF. The DNA of the CDR3 is TGCGCCAGCAGCTTGGGTTGGGAGACCCAGTACTTC.

This sequence joins TRBV6-6 and TRBJ2-3; 11 bases map to TRBD2. V lost 5 bases to trimming and J lost 6 bases; unmatched junction nucleotides: 1. The CDR3 has 13 residues. CDR1 is MNHNY, CDR2 SVGAGI, per germline (reference sequence). The CDR3 nucleotides read TGTGCCAGCAGTGGACTAGCGGGTGATACGCAGTATTTT. This codes for CASSGLAGDTQYF.

The chain uses TRBV2 and TRBJ1-1, with D possibly TRBD1 on 6 matching bases. This CDR3 has 15 residues. CDR1 is SNHLY, CDR2 FYNNEI, per germline. Deletions cut 0 bases from V and 10 bases from J, with 18 bases between. CDR3 loop: CASSEAPGHGSGAFF. CDR3 sequence (DNA): TGTGCCAGCAGTGAAGCCCCGGGACACGGGAGTGGAGCTTTCTTT.

V usage is TRBV30 and J usage is TRBJ2-7; either TRBD1 or TRBD2 may supply D (6 bases each). CDR3 size: 14 residues. The V gene lost 3 bases and the J gene lost 2 bases, with 14 bases spanning the gap. Germline V gene data show CDR1 as GTSNPN and CDR2 as SVGIG (reference sequence). CDR3 sequence reads: CAWRERGDPYEQYF. CDR3 in DNA: TGTGCCTGGAGGGAAAGGGGGGATCCCTACGAGCAGTACTTC.

The CDR3 region has the DNA TGTGCCACCCCCCGATCGGATACGCAGTATTTT. It codes for CATPRSDTQYF. The V and J genes are TRBV9 and TRBJ2-3, with unresolved D. This CDR3 spans 11 amino acids. The germline CDR1 and CDR2 sequences are SGDLS and YYNGEE. Trimming pared 9 bases from V and 6 bases from J, leaving 11 bases between.

The chain links TRBV19 to TRBJ2-1, with a possible D match to TRBD2 (6 bases). Germline V CDR1 and CDR2: LNHDA, SQIVND (reference sequence). The CDR3 is 13 residues long. V gave up 6 bases and J gave up 8 bases, with 14 bases separating them. Here the CDR3 DNA reads TGTGCCAGTAGACGACTAGAGGTGGATGAGCAGTTCTTC. Its translation: CASRRLEVDEQFF.

V usage is TRBV18 and J usage is TRBJ2-7; 7 nucleotides agree with TRBD1. J gave up 6 bases and V 3 bases, and 2 bases lay outside the gene matches. CDR3 length: 12 residues. Looked up from germline, CDR1 is KGHSH and CDR2 is LQKENI. The CDR3 nucleotides read TGTGCCAGCTCACCGACAGGGACCGAGCAGTACTTC. Its translation is CASSPTGTEQYF.

The rearrangement links TRBV2 to TRBJ2-2; 7 bases map to TRBD2. The CDR3 is 15 amino acids. From germline, CDR1 is SNHLY and CDR2 FYNNEI. V gave up 6 bases and J gave up 6 bases; unmatched junction bases: 10. This CDR3 is CASRASGGGPGELFF. DNA of the CDR3: TGTGCCAGCAGGGCTAGCGGTGGGGGTCCCGGGGAGCTGTTTTTT.

V and J are TRBV27 and TRBJ1-1; D may be TRBD1 (5 bases). CDR3 size: 14 residues. V was trimmed by 3 bases and J by 3 bases, leaving 11 bases between them. Germline V lookup: CDR1 MNHEY, CDR2 SMNVEV (reference sequence). The CDR3 coding sequence is TGTGCCAGCAGTTTTTGGGGGAGGGACACTGAAGCTTTCTTT. This translates into CASSFWGRDTEAFF.